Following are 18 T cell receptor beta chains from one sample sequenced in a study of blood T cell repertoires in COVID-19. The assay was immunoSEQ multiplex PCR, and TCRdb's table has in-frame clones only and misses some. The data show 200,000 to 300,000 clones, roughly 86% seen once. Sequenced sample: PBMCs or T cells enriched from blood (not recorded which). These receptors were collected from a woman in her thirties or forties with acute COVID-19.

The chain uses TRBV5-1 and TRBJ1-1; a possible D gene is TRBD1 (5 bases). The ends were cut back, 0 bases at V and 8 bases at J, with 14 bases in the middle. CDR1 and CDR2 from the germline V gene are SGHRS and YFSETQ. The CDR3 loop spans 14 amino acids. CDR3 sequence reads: CASSLGQGQVEAFF. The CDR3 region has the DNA TGCGCCAGCAGCTTGGGGCAGGGCCAGGTCGAAGCTTTCTTT.

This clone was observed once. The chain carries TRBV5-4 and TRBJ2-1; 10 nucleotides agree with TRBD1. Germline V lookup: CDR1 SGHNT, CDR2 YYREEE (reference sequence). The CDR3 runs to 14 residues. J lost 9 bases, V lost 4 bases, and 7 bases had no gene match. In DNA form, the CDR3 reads TGTGCCAGCAGCGCCCGGGACAGGGGAGTTGAGCAGTTCTTC. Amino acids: CASSARDRGVEQFF.

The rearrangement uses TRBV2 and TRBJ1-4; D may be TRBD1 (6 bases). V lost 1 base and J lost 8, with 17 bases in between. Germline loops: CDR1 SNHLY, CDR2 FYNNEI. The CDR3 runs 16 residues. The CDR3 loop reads CASSEVPPGAREKLFF. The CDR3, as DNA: TGTGCCAGCAGTGAAGTCCCTCCAGGGGCAAGAGAAAAACTGTTTTTT.

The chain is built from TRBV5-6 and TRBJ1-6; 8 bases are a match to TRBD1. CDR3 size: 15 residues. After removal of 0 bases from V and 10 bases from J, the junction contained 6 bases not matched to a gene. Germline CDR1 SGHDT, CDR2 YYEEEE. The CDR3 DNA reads TGTGCCAGCAGCTTGGTCCAGGGGGCAGAATCACCCCTCCACTTT. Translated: CASSLVQGAESPLHF.

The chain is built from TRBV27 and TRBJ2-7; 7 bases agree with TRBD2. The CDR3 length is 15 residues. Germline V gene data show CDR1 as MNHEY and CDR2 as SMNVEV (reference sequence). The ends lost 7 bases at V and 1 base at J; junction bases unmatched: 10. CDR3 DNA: TGTGCCAGCATCCCTAGCGGTCGTAAGTCCTACGAGCAGTACTTC. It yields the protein CASIPSGRKSYEQYF.

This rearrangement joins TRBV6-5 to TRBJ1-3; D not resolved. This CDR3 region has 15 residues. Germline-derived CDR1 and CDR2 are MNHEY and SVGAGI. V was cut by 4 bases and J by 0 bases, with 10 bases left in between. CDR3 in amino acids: CASSSGLSSGNTIYF. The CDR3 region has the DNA TGTGCCAGCAGTTCCGGTTTAAGCTCTGGAAACACCATATATTTT.

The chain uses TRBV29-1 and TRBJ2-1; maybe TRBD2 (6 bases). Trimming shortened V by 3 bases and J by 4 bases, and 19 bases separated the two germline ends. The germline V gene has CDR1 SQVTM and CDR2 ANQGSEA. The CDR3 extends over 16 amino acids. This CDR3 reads CSVDSSTGGLYNEQFF. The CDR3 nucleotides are TGCAGCGTTGATTCCTCCACTGGGGGACTGTACAATGAGCAGTTCTTC.

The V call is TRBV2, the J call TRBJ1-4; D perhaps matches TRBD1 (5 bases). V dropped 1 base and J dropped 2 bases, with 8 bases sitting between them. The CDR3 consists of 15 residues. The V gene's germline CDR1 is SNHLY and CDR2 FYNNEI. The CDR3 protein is CASSEVRVTNEKLFF. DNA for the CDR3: TGTGCCAGCAGTGAAGTCAGGGTCACTAATGAAAAACTGTTTTTT.

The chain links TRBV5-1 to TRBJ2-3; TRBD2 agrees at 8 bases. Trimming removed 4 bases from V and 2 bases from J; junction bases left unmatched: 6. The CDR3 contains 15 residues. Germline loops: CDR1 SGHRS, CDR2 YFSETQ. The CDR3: CASSPGGVTTDTQYF. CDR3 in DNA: TGCGCCAGCAGCCCGGGAGGGGTTACCACAGATACGCAGTATTTT.

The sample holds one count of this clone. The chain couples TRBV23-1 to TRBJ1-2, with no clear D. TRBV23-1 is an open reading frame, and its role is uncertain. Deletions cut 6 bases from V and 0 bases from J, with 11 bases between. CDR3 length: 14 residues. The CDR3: CASSARETNYGYTF. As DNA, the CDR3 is TGCGCCAGCAGCGCTAGGGAGACTAACTATGGCTACACCTTC.

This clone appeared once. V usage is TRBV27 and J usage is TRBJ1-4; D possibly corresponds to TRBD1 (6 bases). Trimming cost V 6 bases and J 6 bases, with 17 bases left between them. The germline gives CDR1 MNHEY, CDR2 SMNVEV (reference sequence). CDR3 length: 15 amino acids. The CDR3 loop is CASSATGRLDEKLFF. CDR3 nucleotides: TGTGCCAGCAGCGCTACAGGGAGATTAGATGAAAAACTGTTTTTT.

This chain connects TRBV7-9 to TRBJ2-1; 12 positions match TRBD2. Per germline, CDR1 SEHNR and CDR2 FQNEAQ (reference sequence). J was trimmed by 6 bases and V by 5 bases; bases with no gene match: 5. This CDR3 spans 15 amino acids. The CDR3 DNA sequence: TGTGCCAGCAGCGATCCGGGACTAGCGGGCAATGAGCAGTTCTTC. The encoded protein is CASSDPGLAGNEQFF.

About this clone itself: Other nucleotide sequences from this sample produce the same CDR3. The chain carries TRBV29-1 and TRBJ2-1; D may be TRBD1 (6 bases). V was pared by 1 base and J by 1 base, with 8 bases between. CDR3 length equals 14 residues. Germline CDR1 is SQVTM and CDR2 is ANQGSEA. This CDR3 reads CSVEVRGSYNEQFF. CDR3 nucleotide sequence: TGCAGCGTTGAAGTCAGGGGATCCTACAATGAGCAGTTCTTC.

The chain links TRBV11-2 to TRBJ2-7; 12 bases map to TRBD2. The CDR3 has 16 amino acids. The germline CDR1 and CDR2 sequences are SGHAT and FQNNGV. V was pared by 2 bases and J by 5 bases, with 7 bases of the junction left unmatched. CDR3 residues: CASSLPGLAGQNEQYF. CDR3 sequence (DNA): TGTGCCAGCAGCTTACCCGGACTAGCGGGACAAAACGAGCAGTACTTC.

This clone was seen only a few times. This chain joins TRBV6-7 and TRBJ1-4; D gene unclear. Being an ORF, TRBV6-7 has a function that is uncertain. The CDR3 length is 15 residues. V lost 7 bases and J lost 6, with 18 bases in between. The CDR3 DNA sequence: TGTGCCAGCACCATCCAGACATCGCCTCATGAAAAACTGTTTTTT. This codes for CASTIQTSPHEKLFF.

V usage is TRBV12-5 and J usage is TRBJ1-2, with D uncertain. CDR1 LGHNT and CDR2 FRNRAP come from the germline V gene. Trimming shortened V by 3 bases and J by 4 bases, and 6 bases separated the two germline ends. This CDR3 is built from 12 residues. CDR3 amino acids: CASGLGSYGYTF. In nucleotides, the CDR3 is TGTGCTAGTGGTTTAGGGAGCTATGGCTACACCTTC.

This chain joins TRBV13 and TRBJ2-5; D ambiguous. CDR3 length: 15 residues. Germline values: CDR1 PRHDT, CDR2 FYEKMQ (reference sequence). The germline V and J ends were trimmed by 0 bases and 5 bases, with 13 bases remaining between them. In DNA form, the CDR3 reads TGTGCCAGCAGCTTAGGAGTCAGTGGTGGCGAGACCCAGTACTTC. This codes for CASSLGVSGGETQYF.

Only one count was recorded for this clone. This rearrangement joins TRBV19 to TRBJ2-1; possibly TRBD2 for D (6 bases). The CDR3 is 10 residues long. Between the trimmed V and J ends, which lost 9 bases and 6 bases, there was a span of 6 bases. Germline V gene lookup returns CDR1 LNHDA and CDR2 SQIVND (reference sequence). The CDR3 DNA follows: TGTGCCAGCGGGGGCAATGAGCAGTTCTTC. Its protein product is CASGGNEQFF. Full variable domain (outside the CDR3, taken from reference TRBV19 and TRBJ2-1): DGGITQSPKYLFRKEGQNVTLSCEQNLNHDAMYWYRQDPGQGLRLIYYSQIVNDFQKGDIAEGYSVSREKKESFPLTVTSAQKNPTAFYLCASGGNEQFFGPGTRLTVL.